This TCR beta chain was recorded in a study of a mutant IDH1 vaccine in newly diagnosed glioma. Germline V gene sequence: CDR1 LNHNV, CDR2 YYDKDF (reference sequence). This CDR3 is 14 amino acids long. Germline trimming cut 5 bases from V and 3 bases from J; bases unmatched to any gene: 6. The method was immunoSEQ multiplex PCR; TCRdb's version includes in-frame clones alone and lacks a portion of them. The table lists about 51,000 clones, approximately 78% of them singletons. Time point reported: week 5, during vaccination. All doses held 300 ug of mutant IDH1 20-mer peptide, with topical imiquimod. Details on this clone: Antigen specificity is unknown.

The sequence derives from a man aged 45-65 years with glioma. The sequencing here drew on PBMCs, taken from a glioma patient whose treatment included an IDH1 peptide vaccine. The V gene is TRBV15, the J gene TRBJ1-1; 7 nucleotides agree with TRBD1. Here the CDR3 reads CATSGGQSYTEAFF. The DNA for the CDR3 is TGTGCCACCAGCGGGGGACAGTCCTACACTGAAGCTTTCTTT.